Given below is one TCR beta chain in context. The antigen remains unidentified. Trimming took off 8 bases at V and 6 bases at J, with 23 bases between the two ends. Germline-derived CDR1 and CDR2 are KGHSH and LQKENI. There are 16 residues in the CDR3. Sequencing used immunoSEQ multiplex PCR; TCRdb keeps in-frame clones, though not all of them. This table has some 39,000 clones, about 88% appearing once. The record originates from a study of OX40 agonist ivuxolimab in advanced cancers. Findings of the study overall: At 0.1 to 3.0 mg/kg and by week 6, clonal expansion occurred in CD4+ and CD8+ blood T cells.

The source of this sequence is an adult with an advanced solid tumor such as melanoma, head and neck, liver or kidney cancer. The sample here was CD4+ or CD8+ T cells sorted from blood, taken in a trial of the OX40 agonist ivuxolimab. This sequence joins TRBV18 and TRBJ2-1; a possible D gene is TRBD2 (6 bases). The CDR3 is CASARSQDARGNEQFF. DNA for the CDR3: TGTGCCAGCGCCCGGTCCCAAGACGCGCGGGGCAATGAGCAGTTCTTC.